The 28 T cell receptor beta chains below were found in one sample sequenced in a study of cytomegalovirus exposure and HLA in healthy donors. Produced via immunoSEQ multiplex PCR; TCRdb's table is partial and in-frame only. The repertoire holds 100,000 to 120,000 clones, with approximately 86% as singletons. Specimen: PBMCs. The receptor source for this set is a woman aged 18-35 years in good health and CMV-seronegative.

This clone was picked up one time. The V and J genes are TRBV4-1 and TRBJ2-3, with D hard to call. This CDR3 has 14 amino acids. Trimming cost V 4 bases and J 8 bases, with 16 bases left between them. From germline, CDR1 is MGHRA and CDR2 YSYEKL. The CDR3 loop reads CASSPARSSSTQYF. Written as DNA, the CDR3 is TGCGCCAGCAGCCCAGCCCGTAGTAGCTCTACGCAGTATTTT.

V and J are TRBV29-1 and TRBJ1-1; D call uncertain. This CDR3 has 11 residues. Germline V gene lookup returns CDR1 SQVTM and CDR2 ANQGSEA. Trimming removed 5 bases from V and 0 bases from J, with 4 bases in between. The CDR3 sequence is CSVTLNTEAFF. CDR3 DNA: TGCAGCGTTACTCTGAACACTGAAGCTTTCTTT.

The sample holds one count of this clone. In nucleotides, the CDR3 is TGTGCCAGCAGCTTGCCGTCTGGGACAGGCGCGGGCACCGGGGAGCTGTTTTTT. This codes for CASSLPSGTGAGTGELFF. This chain joins TRBV5-4 and TRBJ2-2, with 8 bases identical to TRBD1. This CDR3 contains 18 residues. V trimming: 1 base; J trimming: 4 bases; junction bases outside the gene matches: 12. Per the germline V gene, CDR1 is SGHNT and CDR2 is YYREEE (reference sequence).

J is TRBJ2-3 and V is TRBV5-8, with 7 bases lining up with TRBD1. This CDR3 region has 15 residues. Germline V gene data show CDR1 as SGHTS and CDR2 as YDEGEE. V was pared by 4 bases and J by 4 bases, with 9 bases of the junction left unmatched. The CDR3 nucleotides are TGTGCCAGCAGCCACGACAGGGTTGAAGCAGATACGCAGTATTTT. This codes for CASSHDRVEADTQYF. Together with reference TRBV5-8 and TRBJ2-3, the CDR3 gives the full variable domain: EAGVTQSPTHLIKTRGQQATLRCSPISGHTSVYWYQQALGLGLQFLLWYDEGEERNRGNFPPRFSGRQFPNYSSELNVNALELEDSALYLCASSHDRVEADTQYFGPGTRLTVL.

The V call is TRBV27, the J call TRBJ2-5; D possibly corresponds to TRBD1 (6 bases). The V gene lost 4 bases and the J gene lost 0 bases, with 9 bases spanning the gap. The germline gives CDR1 MNHEY, CDR2 SMNVEV (reference sequence). The CDR3 is made up of 14 amino acids. The CDR3 coding sequence is TGTGCCAGCAGTTCTACAGGGTACCAAGAGACCCAGTACTTC. Protein product: CASSSTGYQETQYF.

The chain is built from TRBV6-4 and TRBJ2-3; possibly TRBD2 for D (6 bases). The V gene's germline CDR1 is MRHNA and CDR2 SNTAGT. V was shortened by 6 bases and J by 3 bases, with 13 bases between the two germline ends. CDR3 size: 14 residues. The CDR3 DNA reads as TGTGCCAGCAGCCCCACAGGAGGGACAGATACGCAGTATTTT. Protein product: CASSPTGGTDTQYF.

This clone has only a few counts. V gene TRBV28 combines with J gene TRBJ1-5, with a possible D match to TRBD1 (6 bases). V gave up 5 bases and J gave up 4 bases, with 15 bases separating them. The V gene's germline CDR1 is MDHEN and CDR2 SYDVKM. The CDR3 extends over 15 amino acids. CDR3 sequence (DNA): TGTGCCAGCAGTCTCCCAGGGGTGGGGAATCAGCCCCAGCATTTT. Amino acids: CASSLPGVGNQPQHF.

This clone was seen more than once but under ten times. The chain joins TRBV19 to TRBJ1-6, with unresolved D. Deletions cut 3 bases from V and 8 bases from J, with 8 bases between. The germline V gene encodes CDR1 LNHDA and CDR2 SQIVND (reference sequence). CDR3 length equals 13 residues. The CDR3 DNA reads as TGTGCCAGTAGTATTGTTCTCGATTCACCCCTCCACTTT. It encodes CASSIVLDSPLHF.

J is TRBJ2-3 and V is TRBV2, with D unclear. The CDR3 length is 13 residues. In germline, CDR1 is SNHLY, CDR2 FYNNEI. V shed 2 bases and J shed 3 bases, with 6 bases lying between them. The CDR3 here is CASSEQKTDTQYF. The CDR3 DNA is TGTGCCAGCAGTGAACAGAAGACAGATACGCAGTATTTT.

The chain combines TRBV9 with TRBJ2-3; 7 bases line up with TRBD1. With V trimmed by 0 bases and J by 4 bases, 11 bases remained unmatched. The CDR3 has 17 amino acids. CDR1 is SGDLS, CDR2 YYNGEE, per germline. The CDR3 coding sequence is TGTGCCAGCAGCGTAGCCCCGGGACAGTGGAGCCCAGATACGCAGTATTTT. Translating gives CASSVAPGQWSPDTQYF.

The gene calls are TRBV13 and TRBJ1-1; possibly TRBD1 for D (5 bases). Germline V gene data show CDR1 as PRHDT and CDR2 as FYEKMQ (reference sequence). Trimming pared 4 bases from V and 5 bases from J, leaving 14 bases between. The CDR3 consists of 14 residues. The CDR3 here is CASSSGGIRTEAFF. CDR3 in DNA: TGTGCCAGCAGCTCGGGGGGGATAAGGACTGAAGCTTTCTTT.

This clone was observed a handful of times. The chain has TRBV2 and TRBJ2-5; TRBD2 matches at 8 bases. The CDR3 is made up of 14 amino acids. CDR1 and CDR2 from the germline V gene are SNHLY and FYNNEI. The junction had 6 bases not matched to a gene; V was cut back by 7 bases and J by 2 bases. CDR3 in amino acids: CASKAGVGQETQYF. CDR3 in DNA: TGTGCCAGCAAAGCGGGGGTAGGGCAAGAGACCCAGTACTTC. Using reference TRBV2 and TRBJ2-5 for the parts outside the CDR3, the full variable domain is EPEVTQTPSHQVTQMGQEVILRCVPISNHLYFYWYRQILGQKVEFLVSFYNNEISEKSEIFDDQFSVERPDGSNFTLKIRSTKLEDSAMYFCASKAGVGQETQYFGPGTRLLVL.

The rearrangement joins TRBV10-1 to TRBJ1-2, with a possible D match to TRBD1 (5 bases). Deletions cut 0 bases from V and 5 bases from J, with 10 bases between. Germline V gene lookup returns CDR1 WNHNN and CDR2 SYGVQD (reference sequence). The CDR3 is 14 amino acids. The CDR3 loop is CASSESGGGYGYTF. In DNA, the CDR3 is TGCGCCAGCAGTGAGTCGGGGGGGGGATATGGCTACACCTTC.

The chain joins TRBV27 to TRBJ2-5; D uncertain. CDR1 is MNHEY, CDR2 SMNVEV, per germline (reference sequence). The CDR3 is 13 amino acids. Trimming cost V 4 bases and J 5 bases, with 11 bases left between them. The CDR3 loop is CASSSRTGETQYF. CDR3 sequence (DNA): TGTGCCAGCAGTTCGCGAACCGGGGAGACCCAGTACTTC.

CDR3 in DNA: TGTGCCATCCGGGACTCTGGAAACACCATATATTTT. It specifies CAIRDSGNTIYF. The chain has TRBV6-1 and TRBJ1-3; unclear D gene. Per the germline V gene, CDR1 is MNHNS and CDR2 is SASEGT. The CDR3 extends over 12 amino acids. The V end was cut by 10 bases, the J end by 0 bases, with 7 bases between.

As regards this clone: The junction does not match germline at one end; this may be a read error. The chain combines TRBV7-9 with TRBJ2-3, with 13 bases matching TRBD2. CDR1 and CDR2 (germline): SEHNR, FQNEAQ (reference sequence). The length of the CDR3 is 11 residues. DNA for the CDR3: TGTGCCAGCAGCTTGGGACTAGCGGGGCCTTTT. Its protein is CASSLGLAGPF. The whole variable domain, remainder taken from reference TRBV7-9 and TRBJ2-3, is DTGVSQNPRHKITKRGQNVTFRCDPISEHNRLYWYRQTLGQGPEFLTYFQNEAQLEKSRLLSDRFSAERPKGSFSTLEIQRTEQGDSAMYLCASSLGLAGPFGPGTRLTVL.

The chain carries TRBV5-1 and TRBJ2-1; the D gene is possibly TRBD2 (6 bases). V dropped 4 bases and J dropped 0 bases, with 17 bases sitting between them. CDR1 and CDR2 from the germline V gene are SGHRS and YFSETQ. This CDR3 contains 17 residues. The CDR3 sequence: CASSRGLGLSSYNEQFF. For the CDR3, the DNA is TGCGCCAGCAGCCGGGGGTTAGGCCTCAGCTCCTACAATGAGCAGTTCTTC.

V usage is TRBV28 and J usage is TRBJ2-2; possibly TRBD2 for D (5 bases). V lost 2 bases, J lost 7 bases, and 14 bases lay in between. The CDR3 is 15 residues long. Germline CDR1 and CDR2: MDHEN and SYDVKM. In nucleotides, the CDR3 is TGTGCCAGCAGTTTAAGGTCCGGGGTTGGCGGGGAGCTGTTTTTT. Its protein product is CASSLRSGVGGELFF.

This rearrangement joins TRBV11-2 to TRBJ1-4, with unresolved D. Per the germline V gene, CDR1 is SGHAT and CDR2 is FQNNGV. This CDR3 comprises 15 residues. Trimming took 9 bases from V and 3 from J, leaving 17 bases between them. In nucleotides, the CDR3 is TGTGCCAGTAGATCGAGGGCGGCTGCTAATGAAAAACTGTTTTTT. Translation gives CASRSRAAANEKLFF.

V is TRBV5-6 and J is TRBJ1-2; tentative D call: TRBD1 (5 bases). CDR3 size: 13 residues. Germline values: CDR1 SGHDT, CDR2 YYEEEE. Trimming removed 3 bases from V and 3 bases from J, with 9 bases in between. DNA for the CDR3: TGTGCCAGCAGCTCGACAGTGGACTATGGCTACACCTTC. This gives the protein CASSSTVDYGYTF.

The chain combines TRBV9 with TRBJ2-3, with 8 bases aligning to TRBD2. Germline values: CDR1 SGDLS, CDR2 YYNGEE. Germline trimming cut 0 bases from V and 5 bases from J; bases unmatched to any gene: 8. The CDR3 contains 16 residues. CDR3 in amino acids: CASSVATGGAGDTQYF. As DNA, the CDR3 is TGTGCCAGCAGCGTAGCTACGGGGGGGGCCGGAGATACGCAGTATTTT.

This clone has only one observation. This chain connects TRBV28 to TRBJ1-2; D is possibly TRBD1 (6 bases). The length of the CDR3 is 14 residues. The germline V gene has CDR1 MDHEN and CDR2 SYDVKM. V dropped 4 bases and J dropped 5 bases, with 14 bases sitting between them. CDR3 residues: CASSSGGFRYGYTF. The DNA for the CDR3 is TGTGCCAGCAGTTCGGGGGGCTTTCGATATGGCTACACCTTC.

This clone has just one count. V is TRBV27 and J is TRBJ2-7, with 8 bases matching TRBD1. There are 14 residues in the CDR3. The J segment lost 2 bases and the V segment lost 6 bases, leaving 6 bases of the junction unmatched. Looked up from germline, CDR1 is MNHEY and CDR2 is SMNVEV (reference sequence). The DNA of the CDR3 is TGTGCCAGCAGGACAGGGGTGGGGACCTACGAGCAGTACTTC. Its protein is CASRTGVGTYEQYF.

The V call is TRBV5-6, the J call TRBJ1-5; D is possibly TRBD1 (5 bases). The CDR3 consists of 15 residues. Germline loops: CDR1 SGHDT, CDR2 YYEEEE. Trimming left V 3 bases short and J 2 bases short, with 12 bases between. The CDR3 region is CASSSGTYGNQPQHF. CDR3 in DNA: TGTGCCAGCAGCTCAGGGACTTACGGCAATCAGCCCCAGCATTTT.

The chain couples TRBV4-1 to TRBJ2-7; 10 nucleotides match TRBD2. Germline CDR1 is MGHRA and CDR2 is YSYEKL. J gave up 4 bases and V 3 bases, and 3 bases lay outside the gene matches. The CDR3 totals 14 residues. The CDR3 here is CASSHLAGEYEQYF. Written as DNA, the CDR3 is TGCGCCAGCAGCCACCTAGCGGGGGAATACGAGCAGTACTTC.

The chain carries TRBV28 and TRBJ1-5; D is perhaps TRBD1 (5 bases). The CDR3 covers 15 residues. V dropped 4 bases and J dropped 0 bases, with 10 bases sitting between them. Germline loops: CDR1 MDHEN, CDR2 SYDVKM. The CDR3 DNA sequence: TGTGCCAGCAGTTGGGGACTTAATAGCAATCAGCCCCAGCATTTT. Translated: CASSWGLNSNQPQHF.

The chain joins TRBV5-1 to TRBJ1-1, with a possible D match to TRBD1 (6 bases). Trimming shortened V by 0 bases and J by 5 bases, and 14 bases separated the two germline ends. There are 15 residues in the CDR3. CDR1 is SGHRS, CDR2 YFSETQ, per germline. This CDR3 reads CASSLVLGASTEAFF. As DNA, the CDR3 is TGCGCCAGCAGCTTGGTTCTGGGGGCTTCGACTGAAGCTTTCTTT.

This chain joins TRBV30 and TRBJ2-1; TRBD2 aligns across 7 bases. The CDR3 totals 13 residues. Germline loops: CDR1 GTSNPN, CDR2 SVGIG (reference sequence). The V segment lost 2 bases and the J segment 9 bases; nucleotides outside the gene matches: 7. The CDR3 reads CAWSQGLGREQFF. CDR3 DNA sequence: TGTGCCTGGAGTCAAGGACTAGGACGTGAGCAGTTCTTC.